One and the same sample provided the 22 T cell receptor beta chains below, sequenced in a study of blood T cell repertoires in COVID-19. The repertoire was sequenced with immunoSEQ multiplex PCR; TCRdb's copy has only in-frame clones and lacks some. The table includes some 77,000 clones, around 88% detected once. Source material: peripheral blood. The receptor set was obtained from a man aged 25 to 45 with acute or convalescent COVID-19.

The V gene is TRBV7-9, the J gene TRBJ2-2, with 14 bases fitting TRBD2. Germline V lookup: CDR1 SEHNR, CDR2 FQNEAQ (reference sequence). The CDR3 sequence is 18 residues long. V gave up 5 bases and J gave up 3 bases; unmatched junction bases: 8. CDR3 region: CASSPPRTSGRYTGELFF. DNA of the CDR3: TGTGCCAGCAGCCCCCCCCGGACTAGCGGGAGGTACACCGGGGAGCTGTTTTTT.

This clone was detected only once. The chain's CDR3 is CASSPRGGTEKLFF. The CDR3 DNA reads as TGTGCCAGCAGCCCACGGGGGGGTACGGAAAAACTGTTTTTT. The chain uses TRBV9 and TRBJ1-4; weak D call: TRBD1 (5 bases). This CDR3 has 14 residues. V was shortened by 4 bases and J by 8 bases, with 15 bases between the two germline ends. Germline values: CDR1 SGDLS, CDR2 YYNGEE.

This chain joins TRBV30 and TRBJ1-2, with 7 bases matching TRBD1. The CDR3 has 19 amino acids. J was trimmed by 4 bases and V by 0 bases; bases with no gene match: 20. Germline lookup yields CDR1 GTSNPN and CDR2 SVGIG (reference sequence). The CDR3 coding sequence is TGTGCCTGGAGTGTAGGAAGGCCGCTTGGAGCCAGGGGGACCTATGGCTACACCTTC. It translates to CAWSVGRPLGARGTYGYTF.

The V and J genes are TRBV27 and TRBJ1-4; D remains ambiguous. The V gene's germline CDR1 is MNHEY and CDR2 SMNVEV (reference sequence). CDR3 length: 14 residues. The germline V and J ends were trimmed by 1 base and 8 bases, with 11 bases remaining between them. The CDR3 region has the DNA TGTGCCAGCAGTTTATTCGGGGTCGGGGAAAAACTGTTTTTT. Residues: CASSLFGVGEKLFF.

V and J are TRBV6-1 and TRBJ2-7; 10 bases fit TRBD2. In germline, CDR1 is MNHNS, CDR2 SASEGT. The V segment lost 3 bases and the J segment 4 bases; nucleotides outside the gene matches: 6. The CDR3 length is 15 residues. The CDR3 is CASSEIAGGQYEQYF. CDR3 sequence (DNA): TGTGCCAGCAGTGAGATAGCGGGAGGACAATACGAGCAGTACTTC.

The table lists this clone with a few counts. The chain links TRBV6-5 to TRBJ1-1, with D unresolved. Between the trimmed V and J ends, which lost 2 bases and 2 bases, there was a span of 12 bases. The CDR3 has 15 amino acids. Germline loops: CDR1 MNHEY, CDR2 SVGAGI. This chain's CDR3 is CASSYARSGNTEAFF. The CDR3 DNA is TGTGCCAGCAGTTACGCGAGGTCGGGAAACACTGAAGCTTTCTTT.

The V and J genes are TRBV5-1 and TRBJ2-7; 12 bases agree with TRBD2. The germline CDR1 and CDR2 sequences are SGHRS and YFSETQ. The CDR3 is 16 amino acids. V dropped 1 base and J dropped 6; count of bases not matched to a gene: 8. The DNA of the CDR3 is TGCGCCAGCAGCTTGAGGCTAGCGGGAGGGCCCGCCGAGCAGTACTTC. It specifies CASSLRLAGGPAEQYF.

V gene TRBV7-8 combines with J gene TRBJ2-3, with 7 bases aligning to TRBD2. This CDR3 comprises 17 residues. The junction had 15 bases not matched to a gene; V was cut back by 6 bases and J by 3 bases. Germline V gene sequence: CDR1 SGHVS, CDR2 FQNEAQ. In DNA, the CDR3 is TGTGCCAGCAGTTGGGAGGAGGGAGGGCCGAGGACAGATACGCAGTATTTT. Protein sequence: CASSWEEGGPRTDTQYF.

This clone appeared a single time. The chain uses TRBV6-5 and TRBJ2-7; 8 bases line up with TRBD1. Germline CDR1 and CDR2: MNHEY and SVGAGI. The trim removed 6 bases at V and 4 bases at J, leaving 5 bases unmatched. The CDR3 spans 13 residues. The CDR3 DNA is TGTGCCAGCAGGGAGACAGGGGTGTACGAGCAGTACTTC. Protein product: CASRETGVYEQYF.

J is TRBJ2-3 and V is TRBV15; tentatively, D is TRBD1 (6 bases). CDR3 size: 15 residues. V was clipped by 3 bases and J by 6 bases, with 16 bases between them. In germline, CDR1 is LNHNV, CDR2 YYDKDF (reference sequence). CDR3 in DNA: TGTGCCACCAGCAGGGGGGCGGCTCCCGTCGATACGCAGTATTTT. Its translation: CATSRGAAPVDTQYF. The full variable domain, with the rest looked up from reference TRBV15 and TRBJ2-3, is DAMVIQNPRYQVTQFGKPVTLSCSQTLNHNVMYWYQQKSSQAPKLLFHYYDKDFNNEADTPDNFQSRRPNTSFCFLDIRSPGLGDTAMYLCATSRGAAPVDTQYFGPGTRLTVL.

The J gene is TRBJ2-2, the V gene TRBV7-9; TRBD1 agrees at 7 bases. CDR3 length equals 14 residues. V gave up 6 bases and J gave up 1 base; unmatched junction bases: 2. Per germline, CDR1 SEHNR and CDR2 FQNEAQ (reference sequence). DNA of the CDR3: TGTGCCAGCAGTCACAGGGGGAACACCGGGGAGCTGTTTTTT. Its translation is CASSHRGNTGELFF. The complete variable domain, with remaining parts taken from reference TRBV7-9 and TRBJ2-2, reads DTGVSQNPRHKITKRGQNVTFRCDPISEHNRLYWYRQTLGQGPEFLTYFQNEAQLEKSRLLSDRFSAERPKGSFSTLEIQRTEQGDSAMYLCASSHRGNTGELFFGEGSRLTVL.

The rearrangement joins TRBV6-5 to TRBJ2-3; no definite D call. CDR3 length: 15 residues. Germline V gene sequence: CDR1 MNHEY, CDR2 SVGAGI. The ends were cut back, 9 bases at V and 0 bases at J, with 16 bases in the middle. CDR3: CARTVIPTSTDTQYF. CDR3 sequence (DNA): TGTGCCAGAACAGTGATACCTACTAGCACAGATACGCAGTATTTT.

The rearrangement links TRBV28 to TRBJ1-1; possible D gene TRBD1, 6 bases. The CDR3 runs to 13 residues. Germline lookup yields CDR1 MDHEN and CDR2 SYDVKM. Trimming pared 5 bases from V and 3 bases from J, leaving 10 bases between. CDR3 in DNA: TGTGCCAGCAGTCAGGGGCCGGACACTGAAGCTTTCTTT. Translating it yields CASSQGPDTEAFF.

The chain carries TRBV6-1 and TRBJ2-1; 10 bases map to TRBD1. Germline CDR1 reads MNHNS; CDR2 reads SASEGT. The CDR3 length is 15 residues. The junction had 5 bases not matched to a gene; V was cut back by 1 base and J by 8 bases. The CDR3 coding sequence is TGTGCCAGCAGTGAAGGAGGACAGGGGGTCCATGAGCAGTTCTTC. Its translation is CASSEGGQGVHEQFF.

This sequence joins TRBV9 and TRBJ2-6; the match to TRBD1 covers 7 bases. V trimming: 4 bases; J trimming: 3 bases; junction bases outside the gene matches: 4. CDR3 size: 15 residues. Germline-derived CDR1 and CDR2 are SGDLS and YYNGEE. The DNA for the CDR3 is TGTGCCAGCAGCTCAGGGGGAATTGGGGCCAACGTCCTGACTTTC. This sequence encodes CASSSGGIGANVLTF.

This chain uses TRBV28 with TRBJ1-2, with unresolved D. There are 16 residues in the CDR3. CDR1 is MDHEN, CDR2 SYDVKM, per germline. Deletions cut 3 bases from V and 3 bases from J, with 17 bases between. CDR3 sequence reads: CASSFSAGSPYYGYTF. The CDR3 DNA reads TGTGCCAGCAGTTTTTCGGCAGGCTCACCCTACTATGGCTACACCTTC.

The gene calls are TRBV19 and TRBJ1-5; 7 positions match TRBD1. The V segment lost 4 bases and the J segment 2 bases; nucleotides outside the gene matches: 5. The germline V gene has CDR1 LNHDA and CDR2 SQIVND (reference sequence). The length of the CDR3 is 15 residues. For the CDR3, the DNA is TGTGCCAGTAGTAGGGACCAGGGGGGCAATCAGCCCCAGCATTTT. Translated, it gives CASSRDQGGNQPQHF.

This clone showed up many times. The CDR3 region has the DNA TGTGCCAGCAGCTATGGAGCGGGAGCTACAGATACGCAGTATTTT. Amino acids: CASSYGAGATDTQYF. The chain links TRBV7-2 to TRBJ2-3; 8 positions match TRBD2. This CDR3 is built from 15 residues. The V gene end was trimmed by 4 bases and the J gene end by 3 bases; junction bases not matched to a gene: 6. The germline CDR1 and CDR2 sequences are SGHTA and FQGNSA.

The chain recombines TRBV3-1 (or the pseudogene TRBV3-2) with TRBJ2-7, with D unresolved. CDR3 length equals 12 residues. Trimming shortened V by 1 base and J by 4 bases, and 5 bases separated the two germline ends. The V gene's germline CDR1 is LGHDT and CDR2 YNNKEL (reference sequence). CDR3 region: CASSQVLYEQYF. For the CDR3, the DNA is TGTGCCAGCAGCCAAGTTCTGTACGAGCAGTACTTC.

The rearrangement joins TRBV3-1 (or the pseudogene TRBV3-2) to TRBJ1-1; no reliable D call. Germline CDR1 is LGHDT and CDR2 is YNNKEL (reference sequence). Trimming shortened V by 4 bases and J by 4 bases, and 22 bases separated the two germline ends. There are 17 residues in the CDR3. CDR3 in DNA: TGTGCCAGCAGCCCCGACAAGGAGGTCGGGGAGAGCACTGAAGCTTTCTTT. This codes for CASSPDKEVGESTEAFF.

The V call is TRBV6-6, the J call TRBJ2-7; 10 bases map to TRBD1. Germline V gene data show CDR1 as MNHNY and CDR2 as SVGAGI (reference sequence). The CDR3 contains 15 residues. V was pared by 0 bases and J by 3 bases, with 2 bases of the junction left unmatched. CDR3 nucleotides: TGTGCCAGCAGTTACTCGGGGACAGGGGACTACGAGCAGTACTTC. Amino acids: CASSYSGTGDYEQYF.

This chain links TRBV24-1 with TRBJ2-1, with unresolved D. There are 15 residues in the CDR3. Trimming stripped 1 base from V and 2 bases from J, with 8 bases between. CDR1 and CDR2 (germline): KGHDR, SFDVKD. Here the CDR3 reads CATSDFSRPYNEQFF. The CDR3 DNA reads TGTGCCACCAGTGATTTTAGCCGACCCTACAATGAGCAGTTCTTC.